This T cell receptor (beta chain) was captured by sequencing in a study of shared clonotypes between healthy human individuals. Measured with immunoSEQ multiplex PCR; TCRdb has only the in-frame clones, and not every one. The table has around 700,000 clones, about two thirds seen once. About this clone: Its specificity is not known.

Study observations and caveats: Four donors held about 4.6% of naive CD4 clonotypes in common.

Input material: memory CD4+ T cells sorted from blood. Subset noted: CD45RA-negative fraction. The sequence was obtained from a woman in her thirties in good health.

The CDR3 sequence: CASSRPTNTEAFF. The DNA of the CDR3 is TGTGCCAGCAGCAGACCTACAAACACTGAAGCTTTCTTT. The chain links TRBV6-1 to TRBJ1-1; D remains ambiguous. The CDR3 length is 13 residues. Germline assignment: CDR1 MNHNS and CDR2 SASEGT. Trimming took off 6 bases at V and 2 bases at J, with 10 bases between the two ends.